The 14 T cell receptor beta chains below all came from one sample that was sequenced in a study of T cells in Graves' hyperthyroidism and ophthalmopathy. The investigators amplified TCR beta CDR3 regions from RNA transcripts. Researchers ran a first-round RT-PCR on the TCR CDR3 using the HTBI primer set. TCRdb called the multiplex PCR reads again in MiXCR, with one record for every CDR3 protein. The table has about 520,000 distinct CDR3 sequences, around 22% seen once. The sample taken for sequencing was blood. Receptor source: a woman in her twenties or thirties with Graves' ophthalmopathy.

This clonotype showed up many times. This chain uses TRBV11-1 with TRBJ1-6; D gene ambiguous. Between the trimmed V and J ends, which lost 5 bases and 7 bases, there was a span of 12 bases. This CDR3 contains 14 residues. Germline-derived CDR1 and CDR2 are SGHAT and FQDESV (reference sequence). CDR3 region: CASSRTHTNSPLHF. The CDR3 bases are TGTGCCAGCAGCCGCACCCACACAAATTCACCCCTCCACTTT.

This clonotype occurred many times. This may arise from a read error, as a much more abundant clone is one base away. This chain joins TRBV27 and TRBJ1-2, with 10 bases lining up with TRBD1. V was clipped by 8 bases and J by 7 bases; unmatched bases: 16. Germline V gene data show CDR1 as MNHEY and CDR2 as SMNVEV (reference sequence). This CDR3 comprises 16 residues. CDR3 nucleotide sequence: TGTGCCAGCGCCTGGGACAGGGGCGTCAGTATCTGTGGCTACACCTTC. The encoded protein is CASAWDRGVSICGYTF.

The chain combines TRBV19 with TRBJ2-7; D ambiguous. This CDR3 region has 12 residues. V was pared by 5 bases and J by 6 bases, with 11 bases between. From germline, CDR1 is LNHDA and CDR2 SQIVND (reference sequence). The DNA of the CDR3 is TGTGCCAGTAGTCCGTGGACGGGCGAGCAGTACTTC. As protein: CASSPWTGEQYF.

Many counts were recorded for this clonotype. The CDR3 loop reads CASSYRDKENQPQHF. CDR3 DNA sequence: TGTGCCAGTAGTTACCGGGACAAAGAAAATCAGCCCCAGCATTTT. The genes are TRBV19 and TRBJ1-5; D might be TRBD1 (6 bases). V was clipped by 5 bases and J by 4 bases, with 15 bases between them. The CDR3 loop spans 15 amino acids. Germline lookup yields CDR1 LNHDA and CDR2 SQIVND (reference sequence).

This clonotype was seen at least ten times. The genes are TRBV7-2 and TRBJ2-7, with 8 bases matching TRBD1. V gave up 0 bases and J gave up 6 bases; unmatched junction bases: 4. This CDR3 is built from 14 residues. Germline CDR1 reads SGHTA; CDR2 reads FQGNSA. The CDR3 region has the DNA TGTGCCAGCAGCTTAGCGACAGGGGACGTCGAGCAGTACTTC. Translated: CASSLATGDVEQYF.

This clonotype was detected many times. The V and J genes are TRBV18 and TRBJ1-1, with unresolved D. The CDR3 is 13 amino acids. Germline CDR1 is KGHSH and CDR2 is LQKENI. Trimming took 6 bases from V and 1 from J, leaving 9 bases between them. The CDR3 spells CASSIAQNTEAFF. The CDR3 nucleotides are TGTGCCAGCTCCATAGCCCAGAACACTGAAGCTTTCTTT.

The chain carries TRBV29-1 and TRBJ2-7; TRBD2 matches 9 bases. J gave up 4 bases and V 6 bases, and 10 bases lay outside the gene matches. This CDR3 region has 14 residues. Germline CDR1 reads SQVTM; CDR2 reads ANQGSEA. CDR3 region: CSVYGATSGYEQYF. The CDR3 region has the DNA TGCAGCGTCTACGGGGCGACTAGCGGATACGAGCAGTACTTC.

In this sample, this clonotype turned up many times. The chain has TRBV11-2 and TRBJ2-7, with 9 nucleotides matching TRBD1. CDR3 length: 14 residues. Germline assignment: CDR1 SGHAT and CDR2 FQNNGV. J gave up 1 base and V 3 bases, and 1 base lay outside the gene matches. The CDR3 spells CASSFGTGSYEQYF. CDR3 coding DNA: TGTGCCAGCAGCTTCGGGACAGGGTCCTACGAGCAGTACTTC.

This clonotype was counted ten times or more. The rearrangement joins TRBV20-1 to TRBJ2-7, with D unresolved. This CDR3 is built from 14 residues. Trimming stripped 6 bases from V and 0 bases from J, with 15 bases between. Germline CDR1 DFQATT, CDR2 SNEGSKA (reference sequence). The CDR3 loop is CSAYTERSSYEQYF. For the CDR3, the DNA is TGCAGTGCCTATACCGAAAGGAGCTCCTACGAGCAGTACTTC.

This clonotype was recorded at least ten times. The CDR3 DNA sequence: TGTGCCAGCAGCCGCCGGGACAGGGTTAACACCGGGGAGCTGTTTTTT. It encodes CASSRRDRVNTGELFF. The V gene is TRBV12-3 or TRBV12-4, the J gene TRBJ2-2; TRBD1 matches 9 bases. This CDR3 region has 16 residues. V was pared by 6 bases and J by 2 bases, with 7 bases of the junction left unmatched.

In this sample, this clonotype turned up a few times. CDR3 residues: CSAGNNRGRYF. The DNA for the CDR3 is TGCAGTGCTGGAAACAACAGGGGTCGGTACTTC. This chain uses TRBV20-1 with TRBJ2-7; 7 bases are shared with TRBD1. The junction had 10 bases not matched to a gene; V was cut back by 5 bases and J by 12 bases. Germline V gives CDR1 DFQATT, CDR2 SNEGSKA (reference sequence). The CDR3 loop spans 11 amino acids.

In its sample, this clonotype was seen many times. The chain carries TRBV6-1 and TRBJ2-2, with 9 bases that match TRBD1. Germline lookup yields CDR1 MNHNS and CDR2 SASEGT. The V segment lost 4 bases and the J segment 6 bases; nucleotides outside the gene matches: 9. The CDR3 totals 16 residues. This CDR3 is CASSGHRGRGPGELFF. The CDR3 bases are TGTGCCAGCAGTGGACACAGGGGGCGAGGGCCCGGGGAGCTGTTTTTT.

This clonotype showed up many times. The V call is TRBV29-1, the J call TRBJ2-7; D is perhaps TRBD1 (5 bases). Germline CDR1 SQVTM, CDR2 ANQGSEA. The CDR3 has 11 residues. Trimming stripped 6 bases from V and 3 bases from J, with 9 bases between. The CDR3 DNA reads TGCAGCGTCAGGGTGGACTACGAGCAGTACTTC. Translating gives CSVRVDYEQYF.

This clonotype was detected only a few times. The chain carries TRBV4-3 and TRBJ1-2, with no clear D. Germline lookup yields CDR1 LGHNA and CDR2 YSLEER. The V gene lost 3 bases and the J gene lost 7 bases, with 15 bases spanning the gap. This CDR3 has 14 residues. The DNA for the CDR3 is TGCGCCAGCAGCCATCTTTCTAAAGATCTTGGCTACACCTTC. Translating gives CASSHLSKDLGYTF.